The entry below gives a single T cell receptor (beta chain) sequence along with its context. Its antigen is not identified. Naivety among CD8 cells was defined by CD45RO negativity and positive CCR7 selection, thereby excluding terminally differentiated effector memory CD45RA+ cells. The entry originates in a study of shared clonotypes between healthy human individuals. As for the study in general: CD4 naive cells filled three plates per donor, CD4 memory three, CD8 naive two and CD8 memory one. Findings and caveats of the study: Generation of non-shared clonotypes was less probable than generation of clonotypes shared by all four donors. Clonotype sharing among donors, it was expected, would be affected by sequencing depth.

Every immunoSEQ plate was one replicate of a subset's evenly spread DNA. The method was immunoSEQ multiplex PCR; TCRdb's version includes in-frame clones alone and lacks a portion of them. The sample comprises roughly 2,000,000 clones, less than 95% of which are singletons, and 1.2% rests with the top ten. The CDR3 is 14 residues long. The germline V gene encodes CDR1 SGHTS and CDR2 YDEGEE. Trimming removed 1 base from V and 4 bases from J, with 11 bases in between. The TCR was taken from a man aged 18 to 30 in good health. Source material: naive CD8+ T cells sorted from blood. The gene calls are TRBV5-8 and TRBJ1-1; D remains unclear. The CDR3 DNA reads TGTGCCAGCAGCTTGTTCGAGGAGGCCACTGAAGCTTTCTTT. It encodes CASSLFEEATEAFF. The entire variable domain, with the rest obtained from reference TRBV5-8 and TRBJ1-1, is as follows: EAGVTQSPTHLIKTRGQQATLRCSPISGHTSVYWYQQALGLGLQFLLWYDEGEERNRGNFPPRFSGRQFPNYSSELNVNALELEDSALYLCASSLFEEATEAFFGQGTRLTVV.